These T cell receptor beta chains were read from a single sample in a study of OX40 agonist ivuxolimab in advanced cancers. Clones were read by immunoSEQ multiplex PCR, and TCRdb kept only the in-frame ones, dropping some. The repertoire includes 98,000 or so clones, 80% to 90% of them detected once, and around 0.82% sits in the top ten. The sample here was CD4+ or CD8+ T cells sorted from blood, taken in a trial of the OX40 agonist ivuxolimab. The receptors come from an adult with an advanced solid tumor such as melanoma, head and neck, liver or kidney cancer. The CDR3 runs from the conserved cysteine through the conserved F or W. Each record gives: CDR3 protein, CDR3 length, V gene.

CASKQGAMTDTQYF,14,TRBV6-1
CAWRGGGLQETQYF,14,TRBV30
CASSLGDVNMPQHF,14,TRBV5-1
CASIAPSRGNYEQYF,15,TRBV28
CASRGTGGETQYF,13,TRBV5-1
CASTLRGSSSYNEQFF,16,TRBV9
CASSERESQPQHF,13,TRBV6-1
CASSARGHEAFF,12,TRBV13
CASSYPVDNSPLHF,14,TRBV28
CASSLGQGSGNTIYF,15,TRBV7-9
CAWNPSGSSEQYF,13,TRBV30
CARSVEGGTRVGYTF,15,TRBV9
CASTARGLNEQYF,13,TRBV6-1
CASSEQGQGADTIYF,15,TRBV6-1
CASSLRDFRTDTQYF,15,TRBV7-2
CASSLSTALSGNTIYF,16,TRBV11-2
CATTPKWTSGTSTDTQYF,18,TRBV10-3
CASSEASTYSNQPQHF,16,TRBV2
CASSRQGGGYTQYF,14,TRBV6-5
CASSLGLPPQGGELFF,16,TRBV7-2
CASSLGGLSNQPQHF,15,TRBV5-1
CASSQWRGETQYF,13,TRBV4-1
CASSLVVNTEAFF,13,TRBV5-5
CASRGGYLPQHF,12,TRBV28
CASSNGRDYEQYF,13,TRBV19
CASRGQNGDQPQHF,14,TRBV6-6
CASRTGTGGNEQFF,14,TRBV2
CASNEGSYNEQFF,13,TRBV28
CSVENGVNEQFF,12,TRBV29-1
CASTTRGDEQFF,12,TRBV25-1
CASSRVPGQGADTQYF,16,TRBV4-3
CASSEEGSQPQHF,13,TRBV2
CASSRVPLRKGTYTEAFF,18,TRBV28
CAWSGTSGLDTQYF,14,TRBV30
CASSLLAEAFF,11,TRBV5-8
CASSFRVNTEAFF,13,TRBV5-6
CASSSPSSYNEQFF,14,TRBV5-4
CASSADTGELFF,12,TRBV2
CASSGGGTDTQYF,13,TRBV18
CAWQTQGDQPQHF,13,TRBV30
CASSWGLAGGGDTQYF,16,TRBV13
CAITRDTEAFF,11,TRBV6-6
CASSSPGGDTQYF,13,TRBV7-9
CASSPGRGLDTDTQYF,16,TRBV7-9
CASSSRLAGSETQYF,15,TRBV25-1
CASTLGGRTQYF,12,TRBV2
CASYSQEPGELFF,13,TRBV28
CASSPTSDRQFF,12,TRBV6-1
CSVVVGSGSPLHF,13,TRBV29-1
CAFRGPLPGGPNEKLFF,17,TRBV7-9
CASSLGSSSYNEQFF,15,TRBV5-4
CASSLFAGVRNTGELFF,17,TRBV28
CASSITSQADTQYF,14,TRBV5-1
CASSKGGGELFF,12,TRBV27
CASIRGSGSYTF,12,TRBV6-6
CASSTTPHGSDGYTF,15,TRBV7-9
CAWSAQGAEQFF,12,TRBV30
CASSPGQHNEQFF,13,TRBV6-5
CASSSYFWDRSINFSGNTIYF,21,TRBV28